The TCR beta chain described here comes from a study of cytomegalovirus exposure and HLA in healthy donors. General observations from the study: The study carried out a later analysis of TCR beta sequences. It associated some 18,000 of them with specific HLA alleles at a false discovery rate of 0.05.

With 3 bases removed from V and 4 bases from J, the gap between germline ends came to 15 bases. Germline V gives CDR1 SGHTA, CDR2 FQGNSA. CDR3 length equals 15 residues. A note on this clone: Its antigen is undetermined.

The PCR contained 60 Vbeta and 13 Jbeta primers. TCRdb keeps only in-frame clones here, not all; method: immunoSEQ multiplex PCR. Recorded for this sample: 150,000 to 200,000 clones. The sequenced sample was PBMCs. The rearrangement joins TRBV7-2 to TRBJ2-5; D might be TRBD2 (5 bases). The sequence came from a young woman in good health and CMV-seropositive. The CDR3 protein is CASSFSAVGVETQYF. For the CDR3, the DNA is TGTGCCAGCAGCTTTTCGGCGGTCGGGGTAGAGACCCAGTACTTC.